These T cell receptor beta chains were read from a single sample in a study of blood T cells in healthy people across ages. TCRdb itself ran the 5' RACE reads through MiXCR, one entry per CDR3 protein. The data contain hundreds of thousands of distinct CDR3 sequences, around 45% of them singletons. Sequencing was carried out using blood. The receptors come from a man aged 60 to 69 in good health. The CDR3 runs from the conserved cysteine through the conserved F or W. Fields, in order: V gene, J gene, D gene, CDR3 length, clone size, CDR3 protein, CDR3 DNA. A D gene is named only where the DNA matches it firmly. The listing skips clone size in some rows; elsewhere it reads once, few, many or a size class.

TRBV6-2/TRBV6-3	TRBJ2-2	TRBD1	16	.	CASSITSPGGTGELFF	TGTGCCAGCAGTATTACCTCCCCAGGGGGAACCGGGGAGCTGTTTTTT
TRBV7-2	TRBJ2-1	TRBD1	16	.	CASSQQGLGAYNEQFF	TGTGCCAGCAGCCAACAGGGGCTAGGCGCCTACAATGAGCAGTTCTTC
TRBV29-1	TRBJ2-1	.	13	few	CSLPGTTYNEQFF	TGCAGCCTACCGGGAACTACTTACAATGAGCAGTTCTTC
TRBV15	TRBJ2-5	TRBD1	14	few	CATSRDRGLETQYF	TGTGCCACCAGCAGAGACAGGGGGCTAGAGACCCAGTACTTC
TRBV9	TRBJ2-4	.	14	many	CASSAGPSENIQYF	TGTGCCAGCAGCGCCGGCCCGAGCGAAAACATTCAGTACTTC
TRBV5-1	TRBJ1-6	.	16	.	CASSLNPAQGNSPLHF	TGCGCCAGCAGCTTAAACCCCGCACAAGGGAATTCACCCCTCCACTTT
TRBV9	TRBJ2-7	.	14	few	CASSVGGDVHEQYF	TGTGCCAGCAGCGTAGGGGGGGATGTACACGAGCAGTACTTC
TRBV5-1	TRBJ2-5	TRBD1	16	few	CASSLARTGSVETQYF	TGCGCCAGCAGCTTGGCCCGGACAGGATCGGTAGAGACCCAGTACTTC
TRBV3-1	TRBJ1-2	.	13	.	CASSPGSLNGYTF	TGTGCCAGCAGCCCCGGTTCTCTCAATGGCTACACCTTC
TRBV7-2	TRBJ1-2	TRBD1	17	.	CASSGPGTGSGDYGYIF	TGTGCCAGCAGTGGTCCCGGGACAGGCTCTGGTGACTATGGCTACATCTTC